This entry lists 13 T cell receptor beta chains sequenced from one sample in a study of CD8+CD57+ T cells in acquired aplastic anemia. CDR3 and TCR beta VDJ profiling relied on a genomic DNA template. Using its own MiXCR run on the reads, TCRdb lists one record per CDR3 protein. The sample yields roughly 170,000 distinct CDR3 sequences, about 64% seen once. The sample was sorted CD4+, CD8+, or CD8+CD57+ T cells (not recorded which) from PBMCs. The receptor set was obtained from a human donor in good health.

This clonotype was recorded at least ten times. This chain joins TRBV19 and TRBJ1-5; 7 nucleotides agree with TRBD1. The V segment lost 3 bases and the J segment 0 bases; nucleotides outside the gene matches: 5. This CDR3 is 16 amino acids long. Germline V CDR1 and CDR2: LNHDA, SQIVND (reference sequence). CDR3: CASSIPTGHSNQPQHF. The CDR3 DNA is TGTGCCAGTAGTATCCCGACAGGGCATAGCAATCAGCCCCAGCATTTT.

V is TRBV25-1 and J is TRBJ2-5; D is uncertain. The CDR3 runs 13 residues. Trimming took off 3 bases at V and 2 bases at J, with 7 bases between the two ends. CDR1 MGHDK and CDR2 SYGVNS come from the germline V gene. The CDR3 spells CASSDHRQETQYF. The CDR3 DNA reads TGTGCCAGCAGTGATCACCGACAAGAGACCCAGTACTTC.

V usage is TRBV2 and J usage is TRBJ2-6, with TRBD2 as a possible D gene (7 bases). The germline CDR1 and CDR2 sequences are SNHLY and FYNNEI. This CDR3 is 18 amino acids long. Trimming shortened V by 0 bases and J by 0 bases, and 12 bases separated the two germline ends. The CDR3 spells CASSEAGGGDSGANVLTF. CDR3 nucleotides: TGTGCCAGCAGTGAAGCGGGAGGGGGGGACTCTGGGGCCAACGTCCTGACTTTC.

The rearrangement joins TRBV6-1 to TRBJ1-2, with 8 bases that match TRBD1. Germline assignment: CDR1 MNHNS and CDR2 SASEGT. The V gene end was trimmed by 6 bases and the J gene end by 3 bases; junction bases not matched to a gene: 6. CDR3 length equals 14 residues. This CDR3 is CASSRTGPDYGYTF. DNA for the CDR3: TGTGCCAGCAGCAGGACAGGGCCGGACTATGGCTACACCTTC.

J is TRBJ2-7 and V is TRBV7-6; D remains unclear. CDR3 length: 13 residues. Per the germline V gene, CDR1 is SGHVS and CDR2 is FNYEAQ. The ends were cut back, 3 bases at V and 2 bases at J, with 8 bases in the middle. CDR3 in DNA: TGTGCCAGCAGCTTCACTGAGACCTACGAGCAGTACTTC. Translation gives CASSFTETYEQYF.

The genes are TRBV29-1 and TRBJ1-2; D is undetermined. CDR3 length equals 11 residues. Germline V gives CDR1 SQVTM, CDR2 ANQGSEA. The V and J ends lost 5 bases and 0 bases respectively, with 4 bases between them. The CDR3 loop is CSVNTNYGYTF. CDR3 DNA: TGCAGCGTTAACACTAACTATGGCTACACCTTC.

The rearrangement joins TRBV5-4 to TRBJ2-1; TRBD1 agrees at 9 bases. The germline V gene encodes CDR1 SGHNT and CDR2 YYREEE (reference sequence). This CDR3 is 15 amino acids long. V dropped 3 bases and J dropped 8; count of bases not matched to a gene: 9. The CDR3 region is CASSSTGGTGDEQFF. CDR3 DNA sequence: TGTGCCAGCAGCTCAACAGGGGGCACAGGCGATGAGCAGTTCTTC.

The chain employs TRBV7-9 and TRBJ2-1, with D possibly matching TRBD2 (6 bases). Germline assignment: CDR1 SEHNR and CDR2 FQNEAQ (reference sequence). The CDR3 length is 12 residues. V lost 4 bases to trimming and J lost 6 bases, with 7 bases between them. The chain's CDR3 is CASSSGSNEQFF. The CDR3 nucleotides read TGTGCCAGCAGCTCCGGGAGCAATGAGCAGTTCTTC.

This clonotype was observed many times. The chain is built from TRBV7-9 and TRBJ2-1, with 14 positions matching TRBD2. Per the germline V gene, CDR1 is SEHNR and CDR2 is FQNEAQ (reference sequence). V was pared by 5 bases and J by 9 bases, with 21 bases of the junction left unmatched. The CDR3 sequence is 20 residues long. The CDR3: CASSISRDIGLAGGYGEQFF. The CDR3 nucleotides read TGTGCCAGCAGCATCAGCCGGGACATCGGACTAGCGGGAGGATATGGTGAGCAGTTCTTC.

This clonotype showed up just a few times. V gene TRBV28 combines with J gene TRBJ2-3; TRBD2 matches at 12 bases. The ends lost 3 bases at V and 7 bases at J; junction bases unmatched: 5. Germline loops: CDR1 MDHEN, CDR2 SYDVKM. This CDR3 has 15 residues. CDR3 DNA sequence: TGTGCCAGCAGTTTGACTAGCGGGAGTTTGTATACGCAGTATTTT. It translates to CASSLTSGSLYTQYF.

This chain uses TRBV10-2 with TRBJ1-5, with D possibly being TRBD1 (6 bases). The V gene lost 8 bases and the J gene lost 3 bases, with 14 bases spanning the gap. The germline gives CDR1 WSHSY, CDR2 SAAADI. The CDR3 has 14 residues. The CDR3 region has the DNA TGCGCCAGCTCACCTCAGGGGTTCAATCAGCCCCAGCATTTT. Protein sequence: CASSPQGFNQPQHF.

V is TRBV19 and J is TRBJ1-6; 9 bases line up with TRBD1. Germline CDR1 LNHDA, CDR2 SQIVND (reference sequence). The junction had 8 bases not matched to a gene; V was cut back by 0 bases and J by 8 bases. This CDR3 is built from 17 residues. CDR3: CASSIESWGTGYSPLHF. CDR3 coding DNA: TGTGCCAGTAGTATAGAATCTTGGGGGACAGGGTATTCACCCCTCCACTTT.

This clonotype appeared many times. The chain combines TRBV2 with TRBJ2-1, with D possibly being TRBD2 (6 bases). Germline V gives CDR1 SNHLY, CDR2 FYNNEI. V was trimmed by 0 bases and J by 7 bases, leaving 13 bases between them. The CDR3 contains 15 residues. The CDR3 sequence is CASSEALGGKNEQFF. The DNA of the CDR3 is TGTGCCAGCAGTGAAGCGCTCGGGGGTAAGAATGAGCAGTTCTTC. Supplemented by reference TRBV2 and TRBJ2-1, the full variable domain reads EPEVTQTPSHQVTQMGQEVILRCVPISNHLYFYWYRQILGQKVEFLVSFYNNEISEKSEIFDDQFSVERPDGSNFTLKIRSTKLEDSAMYFCASSEALGGKNEQFFGPGTRLTVL.